Following are 18 T cell receptor beta chains from one sample sequenced in a study of shared clonotypes between healthy human individuals. TCRdb keeps only in-frame clones here, not all; method: immunoSEQ multiplex PCR. The sample records some 1,900,000 clones, about 95% being singletons. The naive CD8 fraction comprised CD45RO-negative cells positively selected for CCR7 and excluded terminally differentiated effector memory CD45RA+ cells. The source material was naive CD8+ T cells sorted from blood. These receptors originate from a man aged 18 to 35 in good health.

This chain joins TRBV6-5 and TRBJ1-1; a possible D gene is TRBD1 (5 bases). Between the trimmed V and J ends, which lost 6 bases and 3 bases, there was a span of 17 bases. This CDR3 spans 15 amino acids. Per the germline V gene, CDR1 is MNHEY and CDR2 is SVGAGI. The CDR3 region has the DNA TGTGCCAGCAGCCTCGACAGATATGGGCACACTGAAGCTTTCTTT. Its translation: CASSLDRYGHTEAFF.

V is TRBV6-5 and J is TRBJ2-5, with 9 bases identical to TRBD2. V gave up 6 bases and J gave up 4 bases; unmatched junction bases: 9. The CDR3 is made up of 15 amino acids. The germline V gene has CDR1 MNHEY and CDR2 SVGAGI. The CDR3 is CASSPIAGEGETQYF. The CDR3 region has the DNA TGTGCCAGCAGCCCCATAGCGGGAGAGGGAGAGACCCAGTACTTC.

DNA for the CDR3: TGTGCCAGCAGGGATGGACTAGCGACCCAGTACTTC. This gives the protein CASRDGLATQYF. V usage is TRBV2 and J usage is TRBJ2-5; 8 bases agree with TRBD2. Unmatched junction bases numbered 4, after V lost 6 bases and J lost 7 bases. This CDR3 has 12 residues. Germline assignment: CDR1 SNHLY and CDR2 FYNNEI.

This clone came up once. The chain is built from TRBV4-1 and TRBJ1-3; tentative D call: TRBD1 (5 bases). V lost 3 bases and J lost 12, with 15 bases in between. The CDR3 has 13 residues. Germline assignment: CDR1 MGHRA and CDR2 YSYEKL. The chain's CDR3 is CASSQVPGIGIYF. The CDR3 DNA reads as TGCGCCAGCAGCCAGGTCCCAGGGATTGGCATATATTTT.

The V call is TRBV11-1, the J call TRBJ2-2; no firm D call. Germline assignment: CDR1 SGHAT and CDR2 FQDESV (reference sequence). Deletions cut 5 bases from V and 7 bases from J, with 11 bases between. The CDR3 covers 13 residues. The CDR3 coding sequence is TGTGCCAGCAGCCGAGGACGATACGGGGAGCTGTTTTTT. It encodes CASSRGRYGELFF.

The V gene is TRBV9, the J gene TRBJ1-2; the match to TRBD1 covers 11 bases. Germline CDR1 SGDLS, CDR2 YYNGEE. The trim removed 4 bases at V and 8 bases at J, leaving 10 bases unmatched. This CDR3 is 15 amino acids long. This CDR3 reads CASSPPGTGGEGYTF. The CDR3 bases are TGTGCCAGCAGCCCCCCCGGGACAGGGGGAGAGGGCTACACCTTC.

The chain uses TRBV6-5 and TRBJ2-5; D gene ambiguous. CDR1 and CDR2 (germline): MNHEY, SVGAGI. The ends were cut back, 6 bases at V and 2 bases at J, with 13 bases in the middle. The CDR3 covers 14 residues. CDR3 protein: CASSRVYLQETQYF. The CDR3, as DNA: TGTGCCAGCAGCCGGGTTTACCTTCAAGAGACCCAGTACTTC.

The rearrangement joins TRBV19 to TRBJ1-1, with D unclear. The CDR3 extends over 12 amino acids. Germline V gene data show CDR1 as LNHDA and CDR2 as SQIVND (reference sequence). The V gene lost 6 bases and the J gene lost 1 base, with 6 bases spanning the gap. CDR3 sequence reads: CASSYQNTEAFF. In DNA, the CDR3 is TGTGCCAGTAGCTATCAGAACACTGAAGCTTTCTTT.

This CDR3 is CASSYRTGDGYEQYF. CDR3 coding DNA: TGTGCCAGCAGTTACAGAACAGGGGATGGCTACGAGCAGTACTTC. The chain links TRBV6-6 to TRBJ2-7, with 7 bases that match TRBD1. Germline CDR1 is MNHNY and CDR2 is SVGAGI (reference sequence). The CDR3 is 15 amino acids. The junction had 7 bases not matched to a gene; V was cut back by 2 bases and J by 3 bases.

The rearrangement joins TRBV9 to TRBJ2-2; weak D call: TRBD2 (6 bases). This CDR3 region has 18 residues. Trimming took off 3 bases at V and 4 bases at J, with 22 bases between the two ends. Per germline, CDR1 SGDLS and CDR2 YYNGEE. CDR3: CASSASPSWRGATGELFF. As DNA, the CDR3 is TGTGCCAGCAGCGCCTCTCCCAGTTGGCGGGGCGCCACCGGGGAGCTGTTTTTT.

The J gene is TRBJ1-4, the V gene TRBV9; TRBD1 is a possible D gene (5 bases). Germline CDR1 and CDR2: SGDLS and YYNGEE. The V and J ends lost 3 bases and 6 bases respectively, with 12 bases between them. This CDR3 is built from 14 residues. The CDR3 region is CASSGGGTHEKLFF. The CDR3 bases are TGTGCCAGCAGCGGCGGAGGGACCCATGAAAAACTGTTTTTT.

This chain uses TRBV15 with TRBJ1-4; D not resolved. The V end was cut by 2 bases, the J end by 3 bases, with 13 bases between. CDR1 and CDR2 from the germline V gene are LNHNV and YYDKDF (reference sequence). CDR3 size: 16 residues. CDR3 loop: CATSRIFGPSNEKLFF. CDR3 nucleotides: TGTGCCACCAGCAGAATCTTCGGACCGTCTAATGAAAAACTGTTTTTT.

The CDR3 reads CASSLHGTIYEQYF. CDR3 DNA: TGCGCCAGCAGCTTACACGGGACAATCTACGAGCAGTACTTC. The chain combines TRBV5-1 with TRBJ2-7; possibly TRBD1 for D (6 bases). Germline assignment: CDR1 SGHRS and CDR2 YFSETQ. V was trimmed by 2 bases and J by 3 bases, leaving 12 bases between them. The CDR3 is 14 amino acids. The whole variable domain, filled in from reference TRBV5-1 and TRBJ2-7, reads KAGVTQTPRYLIKTRGQQVTLSCSPISGHRSVSWYQQTPGQGLQFLFEYFSETQRNKGNFPGRFSGRQFSNSRSEMNVSTLELGDSALYLCASSLHGTIYEQYFGPGTRLTVT.

The chain carries TRBV28 and TRBJ1-2, with TRBD1 matching over 9 bases. Germline V gene data show CDR1 as MDHEN and CDR2 as SYDVKM. This CDR3 spans 16 amino acids. V was pared by 2 bases and J by 2 bases, with 6 bases of the junction left unmatched. The CDR3 DNA sequence: TGTGCCAGCAGTTTACCCGGGACAGGGTTAAACTATGGCTACACCTTC. This sequence encodes CASSLPGTGLNYGYTF.

The chain recombines TRBV10-2 with TRBJ2-3, with D unresolved. Germline V gene data show CDR1 as WSHSY and CDR2 as SAAADI. The CDR3 has 14 amino acids. The V gene lost 1 base and the J gene lost 5 bases, with 10 bases spanning the gap. The CDR3 region has the DNA TGCGCCAGCAGTGAGTTGGGCCCTCAAGATACGCAGTATTTT. Protein product: CASSELGPQDTQYF.

The J gene is TRBJ2-7, the V gene TRBV5-1; either TRBD1 or TRBD2 may fit D (6 bases each). The CDR3 is 15 residues long. Germline-derived CDR1 and CDR2 are SGHRS and YFSETQ. Trimming stripped 0 bases from V and 1 base from J, with 11 bases between. The CDR3 DNA follows: TGCGCCAGCAGCTTGGTGGAGGGGGAATCCTACGAGCAGTACTTC. Protein: CASSLVEGESYEQYF.

J is TRBJ2-5 and V is TRBV27; TRBD2 is a possible D gene (5 bases). The CDR3 runs to 14 residues. From germline, CDR1 is MNHEY and CDR2 SMNVEV (reference sequence). Trimming removed 6 bases from V and 1 base from J, with 12 bases in between. CDR3 in amino acids: CASRGPGIQETQYF. In DNA, the CDR3 is TGTGCCAGCAGAGGCCCGGGGATCCAAGAGACCCAGTACTTC.

The rearrangement links TRBV15 to TRBJ1-1; D is undetermined. This CDR3 comprises 14 residues. From germline, CDR1 is LNHNV and CDR2 YYDKDF (reference sequence). The germline V and J ends were trimmed by 3 bases and 3 bases, with 11 bases remaining between them. The CDR3 coding sequence is TGTGCCACCAGCAGGGACGACGTTTACACTGAAGCTTTCTTT. It encodes CATSRDDVYTEAFF.